This TCR beta chain was identified in a study of vaccination and CD4 T cells after COVID-19. About the study: Post-diagnosis, post-COVID samples were collected after a median about 100 days, ranging 35 to 161.

On this clonotype itself: Antigen unknown.

Indicated treatment: roughly ten-day PBMC culture with coronavirus spike peptide pools or control peptides (ViraFEST assay). Each well held 2 million or so PBMCs in IL-2 (about 9.3 IU/ml) medium with around 10 ug/ml peptide pools. The authors swapped half the medium for fresh IL-2 medium on days 3 and 7. CDR1 SGHRS and CDR2 YFSETQ come from the germline V gene. The CDR3 length is 13 residues. V was clipped by 8 bases and J by 0 bases, with 11 bases between them. CD4+ T cells that had been cultured provided DNA sequenced with the Oncomine TCR Beta short-read assay. It was from cultured CD4+ T cells that genomic DNA was extracted. In TCRdb, the PCR reads were re-called with MiXCR into one record per CDR3 protein. The sample holds around 10,000 distinct CDR3 sequences; approximately 46% are singletons and the top ten take more than 30%.

This receptor was identified in a human donor who had recovered from COVID-19. This chain uses TRBV5-1 with TRBJ1-1, with D perhaps matching TRBD1 (6 bases). The source material was CD4+ T cells from blood, cultured in vitro. CDR3 in amino acids: CASRTDLNTEAFF. The CDR3 region has the DNA TGCGCCAGTCGGACAGATTTGAACACTGAAGCTTTCTTT.